This is a list of T cell receptor beta chains from one sample in a study of shared clonotypes between healthy human individuals. The table came from immunoSEQ multiplex PCR; TCRdb's copy has only in-frame clones and leaves some out. The sample contains roughly 2.4 million clones, approximately 95% of which appear only once. The sample taken for sequencing was naive CD4+ T cells sorted from blood. These receptors came from a man between 18 and 35 years old in good health. CDR3s include the opening cysteine and the closing phenylalanine or tryptophan. A D gene is named only where the DNA matches it firmly. Rows give clone size only sometimes, using once, few, many, or a class for an expanded clone.

d_gene,abundance,j_gene,v_gene,CDR3aa,CDR3nt
.,.,TRBJ1-2,TRBV10-1,CASSLQYTYTNYGYTF,TGCGCCAGCAGCTTACAGTACACTTATACTAACTATGGCTACACCTTC
TRBD2,.,TRBJ2-3,TRBV7-2,CASSIGLAGSRGTDTQYF,TGTGCCAGCAGCATTGGACTAGCGGGTTCCCGAGGCACAGATACGCAGTATTTT
.,.,TRBJ2-5,TRBV5-4,CASSLGGIGQETQYF,TGTGCCAGCAGCTTGGGGGGGATCGGGCAAGAGACCCAGTACTTC
.,.,TRBJ1-2,TRBV5-8,CAGRGGLIYGYTF,TGTGCCGGACGTGGGGGCCTAATCTATGGCTACACCTTC
.,.,TRBJ2-3,TRBV6-1,CASSAPGLRLEGTQYF,TGTGCCAGCAGTGCTCCGGGACTCCGGCTTGAAGGTACGCAGTATTTT
TRBD1,few,TRBJ1-2,TRBV6-5,CASSQGGGYTF,TGTGCCAGCAGTCAGGGGGGTGGCTACACCTTC
.,.,TRBJ1-3,TRBV5-4,CASSLEGLSGNTIYF,TGTGCCAGCAGCTTGGAGGGGCTCTCTGGAAACACCATATATTTT
TRBD2,.,TRBJ2-1,TRBV11-3,CASSLDRASGSSYNEQFF,TGTGCCAGCAGCTTAGATAGGGCTAGCGGGAGCTCCTACAATGAGCAGTTCTTC
TRBD2,.,TRBJ2-7,TRBV7-2,CASSLGWGPGTSGPYEQYF,TGTGCCAGCAGCTTAGGATGGGGGCCCGGGACTAGCGGGCCCTACGAGCAGTACTTC
.,once,TRBJ1-2,TRBV9,CASSVEGGPSAYGYTF,TGTGCCAGCAGCGTAGAAGGGGGACCCTCCGCCTATGGCTACACCTTC
TRBD1,.,TRBJ1-1,TRBV7-2,CASSIQGITEAFF,TGTGCCAGCAGCATACAGGGGATCACTGAAGCTTTCTTT
.,.,TRBJ1-3,TRBV7-9,CASSLRTASGNTIYF,TGTGCCAGCAGCTTAAGGACAGCCTCTGGAAACACCATATATTTT
.,.,TRBJ2-3,TRBV11-3,CASSSPATDTQYF,TGTGCCAGCAGCTCCCCAGCCACAGATACGCAGTATTTT
TRBD1,.,TRBJ1-5,TRBV19,CASGDRGRNQPQHF,TGTGCCAGTGGGGACAGGGGGCGAAATCAGCCCCAGCATTTT
TRBD2,.,TRBJ2-7,TRBV15,CATSSGGLAAVYEQYF,TGTGCCACCAGCAGCGGGGGACTAGCGGCCGTCTACGAGCAGTACTTC
.,.,TRBJ2-1,TRBV6-5,CASRESGENEQFF,TGTGCCAGCAGGGAATCAGGGGAGAATGAGCAGTTCTTC
.,.,TRBJ2-7,TRBV2,CASSDLRGGEQYF,TGTGCCAGCAGTGATTTGAGGGGAGGAGAGCAGTACTTC
.,.,TRBJ1-2,TRBV4-3,CASSQDARPTNYYGYTF,TGCGCCAGCAGCCAAGACGCACGGCCGACTAACTACTATGGCTACACCTTC
TRBD1,.,TRBJ1-1,TRBV7-9,CASSLPGGTEAFF,TGTGCCAGCAGCCTGCCAGGGGGCACTGAAGCTTTCTTT
TRBD1,.,TRBJ1-2,TRBV5-1,CASSPGDRGTNYGYTF,TGCGCCAGCAGCCCCGGGGACAGGGGAACTAACTATGGCTACACCTTC
.,.,TRBJ2-7,TRBV6-5,CASSYGRGGDEQYF,TGTGCCAGCAGTTACGGCAGGGGGGGGGACGAGCAGTACTTC
.,.,TRBJ2-7,TRBV6-1,CASSVVEKISYEQYF,TGTGCCAGCAGTGTTGTGGAAAAGATTTCCTACGAGCAGTACTTC
.,.,TRBJ2-1,TRBV25-1,CASSAPVGSSYNEQFF,TGTGCCAGCAGTGCTCCCGTGGGGAGCTCCTACAATGAGCAGTTCTTC
.,.,TRBJ2-5,TRBV6-1,CASKVLGTTQETQYF,TGTGCCAGCAAAGTCCTCGGGACAACTCAAGAGACCCAGTACTTC
.,.,TRBJ1-1,TRBV5-1,CASSSDGLNTEAFF,TGCGCCAGCAGCTCGGACGGACTGAACACTGAAGCTTTCTTT
TRBD2,.,TRBJ2-7,TRBV5-4,CASSRGRENYEQYF,TGTGCCAGCAGCCGCGGGCGGGAGAACTACGAGCAGTACTTC
.,.,TRBJ2-3,TRBV13,CASSPSRQAWGSKTSTDTQYF,TGTGCCAGCAGCCCCTCTAGGCAAGCTTGGGGTTCGAAGACTAGCACAGATACGCAGTATTTT
.,.,TRBJ1-4,TRBV2,CASSESPRDTSTNEKLFF,TGTGCCAGCAGTGAAAGCCCGCGGGACACCTCAACTAATGAAAAACTGTTTTTT
.,.,TRBJ1-5,TRBV28,CASSITGFQPQHF,TGTGCCAGCAGTATCACAGGGTTTCAGCCCCAGCATTTT
TRBD2,.,TRBJ2-3,TRBV6-1,CASWNGRGEGTQYF,TGTGCCAGCTGGAACGGGAGAGGGGAGGGTACGCAGTATTTT
.,.,TRBJ2-3,TRBV5-4,CASSSLTAAFTDTQYF,TGTGCCAGCAGCTCCCTGACAGCAGCTTTCACAGATACGCAGTATTTT
.,.,TRBJ2-5,TRBV14,CASSQAVTQYF,TGTGCCAGCAGCCAAGCGGTGACCCAGTACTTC
.,.,TRBJ1-1,TRBV7-3,CASSQSASGSSEAFF,TGTGCCAGCAGCCAGTCTGCTAGCGGGAGTTCTGAAGCTTTCTTT
.,few,TRBJ1-1,TRBV30,CAWSVYRRNTEAFF,TGTGCCTGGAGTGTGTACAGGAGGAACACTGAAGCTTTCTTT
.,.,TRBJ1-5,TRBV28,CASSFTTSQPQHF,TGTGCCAGCAGTTTCACCACTTCTCAGCCCCAGCATTTT
.,.,TRBJ1-1,TRBV5-1,CASSLAPGADTEAFF,TGCGCCAGCAGCTTGGCCCCAGGGGCGGACACTGAAGCTTTCTTT
.,.,TRBJ1-2,TRBV27,CASRAPTLTDGYTF,TGTGCCAGCAGGGCGCCCACCCTGACTGATGGCTACACCTTC
TRBD2,.,TRBJ2-3,TRBV30,CAWSGLAVSTDTQYF,TGTGCCTGGTCTGGACTAGCGGTTAGCACAGATACGCAGTATTTT
TRBD2,.,TRBJ2-2,TRBV7-2,CASSLAGSGELFF,TGTGCCAGCAGCCTAGCGGGGTCCGGGGAGCTGTTTTTT
TRBD2,.,TRBJ2-3,TRBV9,CASSVVEGLAGSTTQYF,TGTGCCAGCAGCGTAGTCGAAGGACTAGCGGGAAGTACTACGCAGTATTTT
.,.,TRBJ2-1,TRBV5-8,CASSFSQKQFF,TGTGCCAGCAGCTTTTCCCAGAAGCAGTTCTTC
.,.,TRBJ2-2,TRBV6-6,CASSYRDTDTGELFF,TGTGCCAGCAGTTACCGGGACACAGACACCGGGGAGCTGTTTTTT
TRBD2,.,TRBJ2-7,TRBV11-1,CASSPQAGWLSYEQYF,TGTGCCAGCAGCCCTCAAGCGGGGTGGTTATCCTACGAGCAGTACTTC
.,once,TRBJ2-7,TRBV19,CASSIHRKDAYEQYF,TGTGCCAGTAGTATCCACAGAAAGGACGCCTACGAGCAGTACTTC
.,.,TRBJ2-6,TRBV7-6,CASSSDPSGANVLTF,TGTGCCAGCAGCTCCGACCCCTCTGGGGCCAACGTCCTGACTTTC
.,.,TRBJ2-7,TRBV21-1,CASSKEERWSSPYYEQYF,TGTGCCAGCAGCAAAGAGGAGAGATGGAGCTCCCCTTACTACGAGCAGTACTTC
TRBD2,.,TRBJ2-7,TRBV4-1,CASSQDSGGARYF,TGCGCCAGCAGCCAAGACAGCGGGGGCGCCCGGTACTTC
TRBD1,.,TRBJ1-2,TRBV25-1,CASSERQGDGYGYTF,TGTGCCAGCAGTGAACGACAGGGGGACGGCTATGGCTACACCTTC
.,.,TRBJ1-1,TRBV19,CASLQGKSNTEAFF,TGTGCCAGTCTACAGGGAAAATCGAACACTGAAGCTTTCTTT
TRBD2,.,TRBJ2-5,TRBV10-3,CAISEMLSGSIVRETQYF,TGTGCCATCAGTGAGATGTTGAGCGGGAGTATTGTCCGTGAGACCCAGTACTTC
.,.,TRBJ1-2,TRBV6-1,CASSEIGGPYYGYTF,TGTGCCAGCAGTGAGATCGGGGGACCGTACTATGGCTACACCTTC
TRBD1,once,TRBJ2-3,TRBV6-5,CASSNRGLGTDTQYF,TGTGCCAGCAGTAACAGGGGGCTAGGTACAGATACGCAGTATTTT
.,.,TRBJ1-2,TRBV6-4,CASSEVTGYTF,TGTGCCAGCAGTGAGGTCACTGGCTACACCTTC
.,.,TRBJ2-1,TRBV10-2,CASSEFRAKQFF,TGCGCCAGCAGTGAGTTCCGGGCTAAGCAGTTCTTC
.,.,TRBJ1-4,TRBV28,CASMPGVGGATNEKLFF,TGTGCCAGCATGCCCGGGGTAGGGGGTGCAACTAATGAAAAACTGTTTTTT
.,few,TRBJ1-1,TRBV7-9,CASSLVANTEAFF,TGTGCCAGCAGCTTAGTGGCGAACACTGAAGCTTTCTTT
.,.,TRBJ2-3,TRBV6-6,CASSPSRIPGDTQYF,TGTGCCAGCAGCCCTAGCAGAATCCCCGGCGATACGCAGTATTTT